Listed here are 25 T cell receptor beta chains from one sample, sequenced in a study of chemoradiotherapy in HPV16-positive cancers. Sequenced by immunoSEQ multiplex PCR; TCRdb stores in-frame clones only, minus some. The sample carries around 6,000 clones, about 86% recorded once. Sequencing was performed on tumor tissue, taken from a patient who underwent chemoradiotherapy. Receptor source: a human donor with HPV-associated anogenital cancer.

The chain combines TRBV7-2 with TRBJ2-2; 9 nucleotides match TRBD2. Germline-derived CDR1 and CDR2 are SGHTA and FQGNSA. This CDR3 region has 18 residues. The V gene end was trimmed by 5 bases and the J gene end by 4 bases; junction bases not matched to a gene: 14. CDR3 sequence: CASSPYRLAGVSTGELFF. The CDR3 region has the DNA TGTGCCAGCAGCCCGTATCGATTAGCGGGAGTGAGCACCGGGGAGCTGTTTTTT.

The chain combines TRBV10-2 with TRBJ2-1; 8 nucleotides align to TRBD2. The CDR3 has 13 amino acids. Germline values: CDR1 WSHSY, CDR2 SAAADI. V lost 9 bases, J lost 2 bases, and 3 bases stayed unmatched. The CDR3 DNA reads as TGCGCCAGTGGGACTAGTCCCTACAATGAGCAGTTCTTC. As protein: CASGTSPYNEQFF.

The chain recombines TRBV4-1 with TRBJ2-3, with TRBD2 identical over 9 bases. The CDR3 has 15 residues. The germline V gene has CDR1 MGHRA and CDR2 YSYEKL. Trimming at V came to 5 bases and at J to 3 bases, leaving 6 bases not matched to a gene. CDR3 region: CASSSPGLATDTQYF. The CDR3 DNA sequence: TGCGCCAGCAGCTCACCGGGACTAGCTACAGATACGCAGTATTTT.

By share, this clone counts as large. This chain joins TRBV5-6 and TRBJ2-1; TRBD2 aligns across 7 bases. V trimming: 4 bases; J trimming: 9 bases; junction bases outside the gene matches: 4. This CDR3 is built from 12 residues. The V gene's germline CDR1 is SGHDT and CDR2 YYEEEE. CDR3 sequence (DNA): TGTGCCAGCAGCATCTCTAGCGGTGAGCAGTTCTTC. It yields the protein CASSISSGEQFF.

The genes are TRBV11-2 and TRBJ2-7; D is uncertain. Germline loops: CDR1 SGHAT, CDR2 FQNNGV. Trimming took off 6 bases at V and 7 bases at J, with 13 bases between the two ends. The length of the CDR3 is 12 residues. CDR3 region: CASRQVGREQYF. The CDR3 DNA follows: TGTGCCAGCAGACAAGTAGGTCGTGAGCAGTACTTC.

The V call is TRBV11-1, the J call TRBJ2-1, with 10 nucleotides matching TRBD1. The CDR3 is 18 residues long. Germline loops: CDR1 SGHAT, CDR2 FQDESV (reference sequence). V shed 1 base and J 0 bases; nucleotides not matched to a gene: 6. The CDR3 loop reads CASSLGTGGPLSYNEQFF. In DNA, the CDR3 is TGTGCCAGCAGCTTAGGGACAGGGGGACCCCTCTCCTACAATGAGCAGTTCTTC.

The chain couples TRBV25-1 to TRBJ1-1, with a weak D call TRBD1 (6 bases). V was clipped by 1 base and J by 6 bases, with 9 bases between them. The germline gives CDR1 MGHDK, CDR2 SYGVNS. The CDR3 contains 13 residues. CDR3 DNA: TGTGCCAGCAGTGAATTGGACAGCTCTGAAGCTTTCTTT. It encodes CASSELDSSEAFF. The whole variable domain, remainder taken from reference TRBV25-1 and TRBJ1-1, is EADIYQTPRYLVIGTGKKITLECSQTMGHDKMYWYQQDPGMELHLIHYSYGVNSTEKGDLSSESTVSRIRTEHFPLTLESARPSHTSQYLCASSELDSSEAFFGQGTRLTVV.

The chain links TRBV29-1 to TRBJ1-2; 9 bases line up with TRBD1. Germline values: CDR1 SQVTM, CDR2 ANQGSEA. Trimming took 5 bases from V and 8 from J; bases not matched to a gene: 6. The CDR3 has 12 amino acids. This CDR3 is CSVWTGDGGYTF. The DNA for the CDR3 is TGCAGCGTTTGGACAGGGGATGGCGGCTACACCTTC.

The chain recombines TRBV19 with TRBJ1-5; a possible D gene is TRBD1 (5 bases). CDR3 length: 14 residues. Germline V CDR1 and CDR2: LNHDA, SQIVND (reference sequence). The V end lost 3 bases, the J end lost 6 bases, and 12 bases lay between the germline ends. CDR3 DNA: TGTGCCAGTAGTATCGGGCAGGGTGGTCAGCCCCAGCATTTT. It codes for CASSIGQGGQPQHF. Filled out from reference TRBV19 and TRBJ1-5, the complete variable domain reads DGGITQSPKYLFRKEGQNVTLSCEQNLNHDAMYWYRQDPGQGLRLIYYSQIVNDFQKGDIAEGYSVSREKKESFPLTVTSAQKNPTAFYLCASSIGQGGQPQHFGDGTRLSIL.

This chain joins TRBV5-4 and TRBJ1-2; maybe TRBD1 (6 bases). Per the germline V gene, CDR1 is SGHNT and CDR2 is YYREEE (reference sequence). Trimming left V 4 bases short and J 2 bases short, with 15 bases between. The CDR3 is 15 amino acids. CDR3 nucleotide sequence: TGTGCCAGCAGCCCACCGGGACATCTAAACTATGGCTACACCTTC. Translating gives CASSPPGHLNYGYTF.

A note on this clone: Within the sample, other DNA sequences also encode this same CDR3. The CDR3 region is CASRAEGTNEKLFF. The CDR3 DNA reads TGTGCCAGCAGGGCCGAGGGGACAAATGAAAAACTGTTTTTT. The chain joins TRBV7-9 to TRBJ1-4, with D perhaps matching TRBD1 (6 bases). CDR1 and CDR2 from the germline V gene are SEHNR and FQNEAQ (reference sequence). The CDR3 totals 14 residues. V dropped 6 bases and J dropped 5 bases, with 13 bases sitting between them.

The CDR3, as DNA: TGTGCCAGCAATCTCAACAGCCAAGAGACCCAGTACTTC. Amino acids: CASNLNSQETQYF. J is TRBJ2-5 and V is TRBV2; D uncertain. Germline V CDR1 and CDR2: SNHLY, FYNNEI. The CDR3 runs to 13 residues. V was trimmed by 7 bases and J by 1 base, leaving 10 bases between them.

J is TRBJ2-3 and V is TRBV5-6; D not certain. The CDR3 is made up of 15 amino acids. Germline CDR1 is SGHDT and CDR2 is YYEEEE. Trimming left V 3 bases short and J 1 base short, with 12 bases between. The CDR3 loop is CASSYASSGTDTQYF. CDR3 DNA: TGTGCCAGCAGCTACGCTAGTTCGGGCACAGATACGCAGTATTTT.

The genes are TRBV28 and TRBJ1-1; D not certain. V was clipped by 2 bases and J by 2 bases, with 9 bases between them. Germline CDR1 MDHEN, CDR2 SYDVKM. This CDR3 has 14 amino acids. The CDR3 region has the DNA TGTGCCAGCAGTTTACCGGAGATTAACACTGAAGCTTTCTTT. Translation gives CASSLPEINTEAFF. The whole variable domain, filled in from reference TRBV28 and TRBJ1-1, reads DVKVTQSSRYLVKRTGEKVFLECVQDMDHENMFWYRQDPGLGLRLIYFSYDVKMKEKGDIPEGYSVSREKKERFSLILESASTNQTSMYLCASSLPEINTEAFFGQGTRLTVV.

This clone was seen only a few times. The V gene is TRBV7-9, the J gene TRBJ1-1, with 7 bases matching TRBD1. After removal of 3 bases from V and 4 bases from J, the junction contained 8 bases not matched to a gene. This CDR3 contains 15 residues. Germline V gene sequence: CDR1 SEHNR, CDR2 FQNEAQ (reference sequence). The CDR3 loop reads CASSFVSGGLTEAFF. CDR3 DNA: TGTGCCAGCAGCTTCGTCTCAGGGGGACTCACTGAAGCTTTCTTT.

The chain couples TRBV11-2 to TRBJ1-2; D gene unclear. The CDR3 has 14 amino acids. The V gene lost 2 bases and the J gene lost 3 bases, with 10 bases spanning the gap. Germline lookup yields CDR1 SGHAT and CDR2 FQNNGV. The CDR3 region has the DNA TGTGCCAGCAGCTTATCATACCGGGACTATGGCTACACCTTC. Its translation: CASSLSYRDYGYTF.

The CDR3 region has the DNA TGTGCCAGCAGCGTAGCCGCTCAGACGACAGGCGCAGGCTACACCTTC. Encoded protein: CASSVAAQTTGAGYTF. The chain recombines TRBV9 with TRBJ1-2; tentatively, D is TRBD1 (6 bases). V shed 0 bases and J shed 8 bases, with 20 bases lying between them. The CDR3 has 16 residues. CDR1 is SGDLS, CDR2 YYNGEE, per germline.

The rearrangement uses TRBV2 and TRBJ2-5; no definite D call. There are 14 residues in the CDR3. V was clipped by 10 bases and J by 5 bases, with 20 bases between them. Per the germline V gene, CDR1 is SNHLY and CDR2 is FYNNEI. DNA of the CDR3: TGTGCCACCGATAGGGTCCAGGCTGGGGAGACCCAGTACTTC. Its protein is CATDRVQAGETQYF.

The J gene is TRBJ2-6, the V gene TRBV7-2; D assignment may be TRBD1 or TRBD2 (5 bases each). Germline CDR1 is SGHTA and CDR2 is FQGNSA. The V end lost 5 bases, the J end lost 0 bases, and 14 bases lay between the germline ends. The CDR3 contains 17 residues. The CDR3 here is CASSEGRVLSGANVLTF. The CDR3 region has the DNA TGTGCCAGCAGCGAGGGACGGGTTCTCTCTGGGGCCAACGTCCTGACTTTC.

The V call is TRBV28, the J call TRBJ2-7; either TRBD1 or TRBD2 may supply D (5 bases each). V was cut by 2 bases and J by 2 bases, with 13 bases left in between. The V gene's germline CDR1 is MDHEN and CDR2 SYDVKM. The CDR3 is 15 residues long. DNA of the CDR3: TGTGCCAGCAGTTTAATTCAGGTGGGGGCCTACGAGCAGTACTTC. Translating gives CASSLIQVGAYEQYF.

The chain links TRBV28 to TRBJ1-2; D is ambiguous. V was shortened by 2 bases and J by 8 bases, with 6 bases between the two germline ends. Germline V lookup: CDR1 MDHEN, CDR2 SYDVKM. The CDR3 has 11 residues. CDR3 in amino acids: CASSLGWGYTF. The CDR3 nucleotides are TGTGCCAGCAGTTTAGGGTGGGGCTACACCTTC.

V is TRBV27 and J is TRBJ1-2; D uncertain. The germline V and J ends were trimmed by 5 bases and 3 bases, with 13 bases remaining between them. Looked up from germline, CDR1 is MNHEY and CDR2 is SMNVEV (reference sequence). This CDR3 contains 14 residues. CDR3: CASSLTHSDYGYTF. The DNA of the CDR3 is TGTGCCAGCAGTCTAACTCATTCTGACTATGGCTACACCTTC.

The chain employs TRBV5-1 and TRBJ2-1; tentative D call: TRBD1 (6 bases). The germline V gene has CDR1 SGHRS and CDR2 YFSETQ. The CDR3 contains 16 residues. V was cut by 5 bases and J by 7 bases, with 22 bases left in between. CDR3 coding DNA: TGCGCCAGCAGACCCTCCGGGACACGTCCCGGGAATGAGCAGTTCTTC. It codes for CASRPSGTRPGNEQFF. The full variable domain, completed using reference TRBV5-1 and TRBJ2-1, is KAGVTQTPRYLIKTRGQQVTLSCSPISGHRSVSWYQQTPGQGLQFLFEYFSETQRNKGNFPGRFSGRQFSNSRSEMNVSTLELGDSALYLCASRPSGTRPGNEQFFGPGTRLTVL.

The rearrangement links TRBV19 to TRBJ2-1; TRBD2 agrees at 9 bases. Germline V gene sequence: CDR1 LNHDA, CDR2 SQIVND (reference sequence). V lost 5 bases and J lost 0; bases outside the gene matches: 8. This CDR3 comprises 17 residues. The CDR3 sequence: CASSAAGGDGSYNEQFF. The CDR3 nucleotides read TGTGCCAGTAGTGCCGCGGGGGGGGACGGCTCCTACAATGAGCAGTTCTTC.

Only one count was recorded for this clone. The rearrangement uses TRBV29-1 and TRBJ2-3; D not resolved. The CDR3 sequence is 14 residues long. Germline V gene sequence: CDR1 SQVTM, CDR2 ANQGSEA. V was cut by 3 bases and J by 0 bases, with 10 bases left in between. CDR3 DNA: TGCAGCGTTGAGGGTCCGATTAGCACAGATACGCAGTATTTT. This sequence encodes CSVEGPISTDTQYF.